A selection of T cell receptor beta chains follows, all from one sample in a study of blood T cell repertoires in COVID-19. Assay used: immunoSEQ multiplex PCR; TCRdb lists only in-frame clones, some missing. The repertoire holds about 180,000 clones, with 70% to 90% as singletons. Sample: peripheral blood. These receptors were taken from a man aged 50-60 years with active or convalescent COVID-19. Each CDR3 is given with its conserved first and last residue. The D gene is left open where the match is weak. Size values are once, few and many counts, or a class for expanded clones, and some rows have none.

V gene: TRBV10-3; D gene: TRBD2; J gene: TRBJ2-7; clone size: NA; CDR3 protein: CAIRGLAGPYEQYF; CDR3 DNA: TGTGCCATCAGAGGACTAGCGGGGCCCTACGAGCAGTACTTC
V gene: TRBV5-1; D gene: NA; J gene: TRBJ1-3; clone size: NA; CDR3 protein: CASSLAASSGNTIYF; CDR3 DNA: TGCGCCAGCAGCTTGGCCGCCAGCTCTGGAAACACCATATATTTT
V gene: TRBV19; D gene: NA; J gene: TRBJ1-2; clone size: NA; CDR3 protein: CASSISAGKYGYTF; CDR3 DNA: TGTGCCAGTAGTATTTCGGCGGGGAAATATGGCTACACCTTC
V gene: TRBV18; D gene: NA; J gene: TRBJ1-1; clone size: NA; CDR3 protein: CASSQGISNTEAFF; CDR3 DNA: TGTGCCAGCTCACAGGGGATTTCGAACACTGAAGCTTTCTTT
V gene: TRBV6-5; D gene: TRBD1; J gene: TRBJ2-7; clone size: NA; CDR3 protein: CASSRTGKTNEQYF; CDR3 DNA: TGTGCCAGCAGTCGGACAGGGAAAACTAACGAGCAGTACTTC
V gene: TRBV7-2; D gene: TRBD1; J gene: TRBJ2-5; clone size: NA; CDR3 protein: CASSLSTGAEETQYF; CDR3 DNA: TGTGCCAGCAGCCTATCGACAGGGGCTGAAGAGACCCAGTACTTC
V gene: TRBV3-1/TRBV3-2; D gene: TRBD2; J gene: TRBJ2-3; clone size: NA; CDR3 protein: CASSRFPGLAGHRDLDTQYF; CDR3 DNA: TGTGCCAGCAGCCGGTTTCCGGGACTAGCGGGCCACCGAGATTTAGATACGCAGTATTTT
V gene: TRBV7-9; D gene: NA; J gene: TRBJ2-2; clone size: NA; CDR3 protein: CASSLWETGELFF; CDR3 DNA: TGTGCCAGCAGCTTATGGGAGACCGGGGAGCTGTTTTTT
V gene: TRBV30; D gene: TRBD1; J gene: TRBJ1-1; clone size: NA; CDR3 protein: CAWSPGTGTEAFF; CDR3 DNA: TGTGCCTGGAGTCCAGGGACAGGGACTGAAGCTTTCTTT
V gene: TRBV7-9; D gene: NA; J gene: TRBJ2-7; clone size: many; CDR3 protein: CASTSRRDIDYEQYF; CDR3 DNA: TGTGCCAGCACAAGTCGCCGGGACATCGACTACGAGCAGTACTTC
V gene: TRBV7-3; D gene: NA; J gene: TRBJ2-1; clone size: NA; CDR3 protein: CASSLNLGRNEQFF; CDR3 DNA: TGTGCCAGCAGCTTAAATCTGGGGAGGAATGAGCAGTTCTTC
V gene: TRBV30; D gene: NA; J gene: TRBJ2-7; clone size: few; CDR3 protein: CAWSARGFAYEQYF; CDR3 DNA: TGTGCCTGGAGTGCACGGGGGTTTGCCTACGAGCAGTACTTC
V gene: TRBV6-5; D gene: NA; J gene: TRBJ2-2; clone size: NA; CDR3 protein: CASSYRDFNTGELFF; CDR3 DNA: TGTGCCAGCAGTTATCGGGACTTTAACACCGGGGAGCTGTTTTTT
V gene: TRBV12-3/TRBV12-4; D gene: NA; J gene: TRBJ1-1; clone size: NA; CDR3 protein: CASTRTANTEAFF; CDR3 DNA: TGTGCCTCAACTAGGACAGCAAACACTGAAGCTTTCTTT
V gene: TRBV7-3; D gene: NA; J gene: TRBJ2-1; clone size: NA; CDR3 protein: CASSNLGHSYYNEQFF; CDR3 DNA: TGTGCCAGCAGCAACCTGGGACATAGCTACTACAATGAGCAGTTCTTC
V gene: TRBV3-1/TRBV3-2; D gene: NA; J gene: TRBJ2-2; clone size: NA; CDR3 protein: CASSQLGDGVTNTGELFF; CDR3 DNA: TGTGCCAGCAGCCAATTAGGAGACGGGGTAACGAACACCGGGGAGCTGTTTTTT
V gene: TRBV28; D gene: NA; J gene: TRBJ1-2; clone size: NA; CDR3 protein: CASTIPTNYGYTF; CDR3 DNA: TGTGCCAGCACCATACCTACTAACTATGGCTACACCTTC
V gene: TRBV7-3; D gene: TRBD2; J gene: TRBJ2-2; clone size: NA; CDR3 protein: CASSLMTSGNTGELFF; CDR3 DNA: TGTGCCAGCAGCTTAATGACTAGCGGTAACACCGGGGAGCTGTTTTTT
V gene: TRBV6-5; D gene: TRBD1; J gene: TRBJ1-5; clone size: NA; CDR3 protein: CASRGAGGGQPQHF; CDR3 DNA: TGTGCCAGCAGAGGCGCAGGGGGTGGCCAGCCCCAGCATTTT
V gene: TRBV28; D gene: NA; J gene: TRBJ2-3; clone size: NA; CDR3 protein: CASSLEGTDTQYF; CDR3 DNA: TGTGCCAGCAGTTTGGAGGGGACAGATACGCAGTATTTT
V gene: TRBV12-3/TRBV12-4; D gene: NA; J gene: TRBJ2-7; clone size: NA; CDR3 protein: CASRGAVRYEQYF; CDR3 DNA: TGTGCCTCCAGGGGGGCAGTCCGCTACGAGCAGTACTTC
V gene: TRBV30; D gene: TRBD1; J gene: TRBJ1-5; clone size: NA; CDR3 protein: CAWSGQGVVPQHF; CDR3 DNA: TGTGCCTGGAGTGGACAGGGCGTTGTGCCCCAGCATTTT
V gene: TRBV7-9; D gene: TRBD1; J gene: TRBJ2-5; clone size: NA; CDR3 protein: CASSPKGTGALETQYF; CDR3 DNA: TGTGCCAGCAGCCCCAAAGGGACAGGGGCTTTGGAGACCCAGTACTTC
V gene: TRBV4-3; D gene: TRBD1; J gene: TRBJ1-4; clone size: NA; CDR3 protein: CASSQEQGSNEKLFF; CDR3 DNA: TGCGCCAGCAGCCAGGAACAGGGGTCTAATGAAAAACTGTTTTTT
V gene: TRBV7-2; D gene: TRBD1; J gene: TRBJ2-3; clone size: NA; CDR3 protein: CASSPWTGGMADTQYF; CDR3 DNA: TGTGCCAGCAGCCCGTGGACAGGGGGTATGGCAGATACGCAGTATTTT
V gene: TRBV2; D gene: TRBD1; J gene: TRBJ2-1; clone size: NA; CDR3 protein: CASSVQGVWNEQFF; CDR3 DNA: TGTGCCAGCAGTGTGCAGGGGGTCTGGAATGAGCAGTTCTTC
V gene: TRBV25-1; D gene: NA; J gene: TRBJ1-2; clone size: NA; CDR3 protein: CASSELGSRAGYGYTF; CDR3 DNA: TGTGCCAGCAGTGAATTAGGGTCCAGGGCTGGCTATGGCTACACCTTC
V gene: TRBV7-2; D gene: TRBD1; J gene: TRBJ2-5; clone size: NA; CDR3 protein: CASSDGDRQETQYF; CDR3 DNA: TGTGCCAGCAGCGATGGGGACAGGCAAGAGACCCAGTACTTC
V gene: TRBV2; D gene: TRBD2; J gene: TRBJ2-2; clone size: NA; CDR3 protein: CASREGLAGGNTGELFF; CDR3 DNA: TGTGCCAGCAGGGAGGGACTAGCGGGAGGGAACACCGGGGAGCTGTTTTTT
V gene: TRBV19; D gene: TRBD1; J gene: TRBJ1-2; clone size: NA; CDR3 protein: CASSRTGENSGYTF; CDR3 DNA: TGTGCCAGTAGTAGGACAGGGGAAAACTCTGGCTACACCTTC
V gene: TRBV27; D gene: TRBD1; J gene: TRBJ2-1; clone size: NA; CDR3 protein: CASNQQGAGTRDRGEQFF; CDR3 DNA: TGTGCCAGCAATCAACAGGGGGCTGGGACTCGAGATCGTGGTGAGCAGTTCTTC
V gene: TRBV3-1/TRBV3-2; D gene: NA; J gene: TRBJ2-1; clone size: once; CDR3 protein: CTSSHSSWEQFF; CDR3 DNA: TGTACCAGCAGCCATAGCTCCTGGGAGCAGTTCTTC
V gene: TRBV7-2; D gene: TRBD2; J gene: TRBJ2-1; clone size: NA; CDR3 protein: CASSLASGRYNEQFF; CDR3 DNA: TGTGCCAGCAGCTTAGCCAGCGGGAGGTACAATGAGCAGTTCTTC
V gene: TRBV30; D gene: NA; J gene: TRBJ2-3; clone size: NA; CDR3 protein: CAWSAQGDTQYF; CDR3 DNA: TGTGCCTGGAGTGCCCAGGGGGATACGCAGTATTTT
V gene: TRBV7-9; D gene: NA; J gene: TRBJ2-1; clone size: NA; CDR3 protein: CASSLGLADEQFF; CDR3 DNA: TGTGCCAGCAGCTTAGGTTTGGCGGATGAGCAGTTCTTC
V gene: TRBV5-4; D gene: TRBD1; J gene: TRBJ2-3; clone size: NA; CDR3 protein: CASRTGVDDTQYF; CDR3 DNA: TGTGCCAGCCGGACAGGGGTGGACGATACGCAGTATTTT
V gene: TRBV5-6; D gene: TRBD1; J gene: TRBJ1-2; clone size: NA; CDR3 protein: CASSSRTGDYGYTF; CDR3 DNA: TGTGCCAGCAGCTCGCGGACAGGGGATTATGGCTACACCTTC
V gene: TRBV5-1; D gene: TRBD2; J gene: TRBJ2-2; clone size: once; CDR3 protein: CASSLTSGVTGELFF; CDR3 DNA: TGCGCCAGCAGCTTGACTAGCGGGGTGACCGGGGAGCTGTTTTTT
V gene: TRBV3-1/TRBV3-2; D gene: TRBD1; J gene: TRBJ1-1; clone size: NA; CDR3 protein: CASSQGSGQGAEAFF; CDR3 DNA: TGTGCCAGCAGCCAGGGTTCTGGACAGGGGGCTGAAGCTTTCTTT
V gene: TRBV5-1; D gene: NA; J gene: TRBJ2-2; clone size: NA; CDR3 protein: CASSYKQGPGELFF; CDR3 DNA: TGCGCCAGCAGCTACAAACAGGGTCCCGGGGAGCTGTTTTTT
V gene: TRBV21-1; D gene: NA; J gene: TRBJ2-7; clone size: few; CDR3 protein: CASTTTDYEQYF; CDR3 DNA: TGTGCCAGCACCACGACAGACTACGAGCAGTACTTC
V gene: TRBV6-5; D gene: TRBD1; J gene: TRBJ1-4; clone size: NA; CDR3 protein: CASKAGGDEKLFF; CDR3 DNA: TGTGCCAGCAAGGCAGGGGGCGATGAAAAACTGTTTTTT
V gene: TRBV15; D gene: NA; J gene: TRBJ2-4; clone size: NA; CDR3 protein: CATSTTRLLLAKNIQYF; CDR3 DNA: TGTGCCACCAGTACTACCCGGCTCCTCTTGGCCAAAAACATTCAGTACTTC
V gene: TRBV18; D gene: TRBD1; J gene: TRBJ1-1; clone size: once; CDR3 protein: CASSPPNRGAGTEAFF; CDR3 DNA: TGTGCCAGCTCACCACCCAACAGGGGCGCGGGCACTGAAGCTTTCTTT
V gene: TRBV19; D gene: TRBD1; J gene: TRBJ2-2; clone size: NA; CDR3 protein: CASSPLNPGQTNTGELFF; CDR3 DNA: TGTGCCAGTAGTCCCCTAAATCCGGGACAGACGAACACCGGGGAGCTGTTTTTT
V gene: TRBV9; D gene: NA; J gene: TRBJ2-3; clone size: NA; CDR3 protein: CASSVVLAGTDTQYF; CDR3 DNA: TGTGCCAGCAGCGTAGTGTTAGCGGGCACAGATACGCAGTATTTT
V gene: TRBV3-1/TRBV3-2; D gene: NA; J gene: TRBJ1-6; clone size: NA; CDR3 protein: CASSQERGSSPLHF; CDR3 DNA: TGTGCCAGCAGCCAAGAGAGGGGGAGTTCACCCCTCCACTTT
V gene: TRBV13; D gene: TRBD1; J gene: TRBJ1-4; clone size: NA; CDR3 protein: CASSERTGENEKLFF; CDR3 DNA: TGTGCCAGCAGCGAGAGGACAGGAGAAAATGAAAAACTGTTTTTT